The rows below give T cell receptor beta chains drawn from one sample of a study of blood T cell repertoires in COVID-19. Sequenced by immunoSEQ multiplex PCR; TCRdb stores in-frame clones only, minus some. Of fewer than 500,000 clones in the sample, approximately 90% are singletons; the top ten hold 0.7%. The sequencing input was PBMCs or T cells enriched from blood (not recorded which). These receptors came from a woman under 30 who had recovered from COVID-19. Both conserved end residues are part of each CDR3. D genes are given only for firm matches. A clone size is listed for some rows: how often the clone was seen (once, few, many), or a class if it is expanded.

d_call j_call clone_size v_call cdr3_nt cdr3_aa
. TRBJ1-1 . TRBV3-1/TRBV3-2 TGTGCCAGCAGCCAGGCCTACGGGAGGAACACTGAAGCTTTCTTT CASSQAYGRNTEAFF
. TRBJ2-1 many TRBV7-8 TGTGCCAGCAGCTTAGCCTCGCGTAGTCTTGTTGAGGGGGATGAGCAGTTCTTC CASSLASRSLVEGDEQFF
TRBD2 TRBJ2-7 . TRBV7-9 TGTGCCAGCAGCTCTTCCGGGGGGGAGCAGTACTTC CASSSSGGEQYF
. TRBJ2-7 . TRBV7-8 TGTGCCAGCAGCTTCAGGGAAGGATTTTACGAGCAGTACTTC CASSFREGFYEQYF
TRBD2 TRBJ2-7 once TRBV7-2 TGTGCCAGCAGCCGGACTAGCGGCCAGAGCTCCTACGAGCAGTACTTC CASSRTSGQSSYEQYF
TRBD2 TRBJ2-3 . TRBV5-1 TGCGCCAGCAGCTTGACAACTAGCGGCTACACAGATACGCAGTATTTT CASSLTTSGYTDTQYF
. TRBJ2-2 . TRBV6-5 TGTGCCAGCAGTTACTCTGGCAGTACGGAGCTGTTTTTT CASSYSGSTELFF
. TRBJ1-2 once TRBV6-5 TGTGCGACCGGACAGATGCCCCTACATAACTATGGCTACACCTTC CATGQMPLHNYGYTF
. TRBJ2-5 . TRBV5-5 TGTGCCAGCAGCTTGGGTACTGCGGGAGAGACCCAGTACTTC CASSLGTAGETQYF
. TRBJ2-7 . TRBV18 TGTGCCAGCTCTCGTAGAGTTAAGGCAACCAGGGACGAGCAGTACTTC CASSRRVKATRDEQYF
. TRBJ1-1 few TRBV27 TGTGCCAGCATTCCCCTGCAGACACCTTACGCTGAAGCTTTCTTT CASIPLQTPYAEAFF
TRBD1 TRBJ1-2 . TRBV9 TGTGCCAGCAGCGCAGGATCTTCCCGGGACAGCGAGGGTGGCTACACCTTC CASSAGSSRDSEGGYTF
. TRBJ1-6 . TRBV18 TGTGCCAGCTCACAGGGGGTGGATTCACCCCTCCACTTT CASSQGVDSPLHF
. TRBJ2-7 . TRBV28 TGTGCCAGCAGTCCCGACAGTCTATACGAGCAGTACTTC CASSPDSLYEQYF
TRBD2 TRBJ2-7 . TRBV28 TGTGCCAGCAGCCTTAGCGGGGGGCCTACCTACGAGCAGTACTTC CASSLSGGPTYEQYF
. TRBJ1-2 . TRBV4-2 TGTGCCAGCAGCCCCCGGACAGCCCAGAACTATGGCTACACCTTC CASSPRTAQNYGYTF
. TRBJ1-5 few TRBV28 TGTGCCAGCAGCCGGCGGACAGTCTATCAGCCCCAGCATTTT CASSRRTVYQPQHF
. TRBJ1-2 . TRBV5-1 TGCGCCAGCAGCTTGGGGCGAGGCCTCTATGGCTACACCTTC CASSLGRGLYGYTF
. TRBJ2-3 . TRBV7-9 TGTGCCAGCAGCTTAAGGATGGAGCCAGATACGCAGTATTTT CASSLRMEPDTQYF
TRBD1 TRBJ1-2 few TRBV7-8 TGTGCCAGCAGCATAGAGACAGGGGGAGGCAACTATGGCTACACCTTC CASSIETGGGNYGYTF
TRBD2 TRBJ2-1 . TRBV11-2 TGTGCCAGCAGCTTAGAGGGTAGCGGGGGCTACAATGAGCAGTTCTTC CASSLEGSGGYNEQFF
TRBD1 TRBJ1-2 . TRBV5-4 TGTGCCAGCAGCCCGGGACAGGGAAATGGAGGCTACACCTTC CASSPGQGNGGYTF
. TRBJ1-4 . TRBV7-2 TGTGCCAGCAGCACGAGCGGGCTTGCAACTAATGAAAAACTGTTTTTT CASSTSGLATNEKLFF